The clone carrying this T cell receptor beta chain was picked up one time. As yet, its antigen is unknown. This entry belongs to a study of shared clonotypes between healthy human individuals. Study outcomes and limitations: Expectations were that clonotype sharing among donors would be affected by sequencing depth.

Each subset's genomic DNA was shared equally among a number of immunoSEQ plates. The assay was immunoSEQ multiplex PCR, and TCRdb's table has in-frame clones only and misses some. The table includes around 690,000 clones, about 92% detected once. Participating donors were healthy, HIV-negative adults free of recent acute infections or vaccinations. The germline gives CDR1 SEHNR, CDR2 FQNEAQ (reference sequence). CDR3 length: 15 amino acids. V shed 4 bases and J shed 2 bases, with 15 bases lying between them. The sequence derives from a man aged 18-30 years in good health. Some clones in this sample may be carry-over from other donors' samples. The source material was memory CD8+ T cells from PBMCs. Subset given: CD45RO+ cells pooled with CCR7-negative TemRA cells. J is TRBJ2-7 and V is TRBV7-9, with D possibly matching TRBD2 (7 bases). The CDR3 DNA reads TGTGCCAGCAGCTCCCGGGGGGCTTCGACCTACGAGCAGTACTTC. The encoded protein is CASSSRGASTYEQYF.